One T cell receptor beta chain is described in this entry. Its antigen is not known. Researchers used genomic DNA as the template to profile TCR beta VDJ and CDR3. TCRdb independently ran MiXCR on the reads; one entry per CDR3 protein. The data show under 500,000 distinct CDR3 sequences, 25% to 40% seen once. Patients who underwent sequencing had shown CD8+CD57+ cell expansion by flow cytometry. The sample originates from a study of CD8+CD57+ T cells in acquired aplastic anemia. General observations from the study: Sharing between patients and controls was observed for twenty-nine CD8+ CDR3 sequences.

Unmatched junction bases numbered 8, after V lost 4 bases and J lost 2 bases. This CDR3 is built from 15 residues. From germline, CDR1 is MNHEY and CDR2 SMNVEV (reference sequence). The sample was sorted CD4+, CD8+, or CD8+CD57+ T cells (not recorded which) from PBMCs. The chain uses TRBV27 and TRBJ2-7, with TRBD1 matching 7 bases. This TCR was sampled from a human donor with aplastic anemia. The CDR3 sequence is CASSSRPGQTYEQYF. CDR3 sequence (DNA): TGTGCCAGCAGTTCACGCCCGGGACAGACCTACGAGCAGTACTTC.